This T cell receptor beta chain was sequenced for a study of T-cell memory formation after mild COVID-19. Across the study: Clusters were largely donor specific. Points from the study as a whole: While clones contracting from day 15 to 85 were balanced between CD4 and CD8, later expanders leaned CD4+.

TCRdb re-called the 5' RACE reads with MiXCR, one entry per CDR3 protein. The sample records about 140,000 distinct CDR3 sequences, around 15% being singletons. This clonotype was recorded a few times. The antigen is unknown. The receptor was derived from an adult woman who had mild COVID-19 (a few samples of this study predate the infection). Cell type and time point are not known. The sequenced material came from PBMCs or a T cell subset sorted from them (not recorded which).

CDR3 residues: CASSQVPTGDGYTF. Written as DNA, the CDR3 is TGTGCCAGCAGCCAAGTTCCGACAGGGGATGGCTACACCTTC. The chain has TRBV3-1 and TRBJ1-2; TRBD1 aligns across 8 bases. CDR3 size: 14 residues. The V segment lost 1 base and the J segment 6 bases; nucleotides outside the gene matches: 4. Germline lookup yields CDR1 LGHDT and CDR2 YNNKEL (reference sequence).